A single TCR beta chain is shown here with its context. Its specificity is unknown. Assay version v3.0 of immunoSEQ was used, and it was run at survey level. The table came from immunoSEQ multiplex PCR; TCRdb's copy has only in-frame clones and leaves some out. The table includes 30,000 to 40,000 clones, over 85% detected once. Researchers secured at least one pre-ART and at least two post-ART PBMC samples from each donor. These data belong to a study of long-term antiretroviral therapy in people with HIV. Study-level information: Earliest sampling preceded the 2015 immediate-ART recommendation by about a decade. Findings and limits, study-wide: Controls had broader CDR3 length ranges than HIV repertoires did. Specimen acquisition occurred between the mid-2000s and the late 2010s, potentially under older ART regimens.

V was pared by 1 base and J by 7 bases, with 11 bases between. Germline V gives CDR1 SGHTS, CDR2 YDEGEE. The CDR3 consists of 13 residues. The J gene is TRBJ1-2, the V gene TRBV5-8; no definite D call. The sample here was unsorted PBMCs, taken just over 5 years after starting antiretroviral therapy. This sequence originates from a woman in her 50s with HIV. CDR3 in amino acids: CASSLRDGRGYTF. The CDR3 coding sequence is TGTGCCAGCAGCTTGCGTGACGGCCGTGGCTACACCTTC. Drawing the rest from reference TRBV5-8 and TRBJ1-2, the complete variable domain is EAGVTQSPTHLIKTRGQQATLRCSPISGHTSVYWYQQALGLGLQFLLWYDEGEERNRGNFPPRFSGRQFPNYSSELNVNALELEDSALYLCASSLRDGRGYTFGSGTRLTVV.